The next 10 T cell receptor beta chains were all read from a single sample in a study of vaccination and CD4 T cells after COVID-19. The time point is: late sampling 161 to 241 days after vaccination in a few convalescent patients. TCRdb ran MiXCR on the PCR reads and lists one entry per CDR3 protein. The sample has 30,000 or so distinct CDR3 sequences; about 46% are singletons. The sample consisted of CD4+ T cells from blood, taken about 7 months after SARS-CoV-2 vaccination. The receptor set was obtained from a human donor who had recovered from COVID-19.

This clonotype qualifies as medium-sized (0.01 to 0.1%). This sequence joins TRBV12-3 or TRBV12-4 and TRBJ1-2, with TRBD1 as a possible D gene (6 bases). V was clipped by 8 bases and J by 4 bases, with 17 bases between them. This CDR3 is built from 14 residues. This chain's CDR3 is CASHPGGGGYGYTF. CDR3 in DNA: TGTGCCAGCCACCCGGGGGGAGGGGGCTATGGCTACACCTTC.

The chain joins TRBV6-5 to TRBJ2-7; either TRBD1 or TRBD2 may supply D (5 bases each). Trimming removed 6 bases from V and 6 bases from J, with 18 bases in between. CDR1 is MNHEY, CDR2 SVGAGI, per germline. This CDR3 spans 14 amino acids. The CDR3 sequence: CASSYGAPLSEQYF. Here the CDR3 DNA reads TGTGCCAGCAGCTACGGGGCCCCGTTAAGCGAGCAGTACTTC.

This clonotype was seen just once. The chain employs TRBV10-3 and TRBJ2-5; possibly TRBD1 for D (6 bases). Between the trimmed V and J ends, which lost 2 bases and 1 base, there was a span of 11 bases. The CDR3 runs to 15 residues. Germline CDR1 is ENHRY and CDR2 is SYGVKD. Here the CDR3 DNA reads TGTGCCATCAGTGAGGGACAGCGGATCCAAGAGACCCAGTACTTC. Its translation is CAISEGQRIQETQYF.

This chain connects TRBV7-8 to TRBJ2-5, with 13 nucleotides matching TRBD2. The CDR3 runs to 17 residues. Trimming at V came to 5 bases and at J to 4 bases, leaving 10 bases not matched to a gene. CDR1 is SGHVS, CDR2 FQNEAQ, per germline. The CDR3, as DNA: TGTGCCAGCAGCCAAAAAATACGGACTAGCGGGAGAGAGACCCAGTACTTC. Residues: CASSQKIRTSGRETQYF. The full variable domain, rest sourced from reference TRBV7-8 and TRBJ2-5, is GAGVSQSPRYKVAKRGQDVALRCDPISGHVSLFWYQQALGQGPEFLTYFQNEAQLDKSGLPSDRFFAERPEGSVSTLKIQRTQQEDSAVYLCASSQKIRTSGRETQYFGPGTRLLVL.

This clonotype was detected only a few times. The chain couples TRBV6-1 to TRBJ1-1; the D is unclear. The CDR3 runs 14 residues. CDR1 MNHNS and CDR2 SASEGT come from the germline V gene. Trimming took 5 bases from V and 1 from J, leaving 11 bases between them. CDR3 loop: CASSPRDSNTEAFF. Written as DNA, the CDR3 is TGTGCCAGCAGTCCACGTGACTCGAACACTGAAGCTTTCTTT.

The chain employs TRBV20-1 and TRBJ2-3; D may be TRBD1 or TRBD2 (5 bases each). The germline CDR1 and CDR2 sequences are DFQATT and SNEGSKA (reference sequence). CDR3 length equals 18 residues. V dropped 5 bases and J dropped 2 bases, with 26 bases sitting between them. CDR3 protein: CSAGLGRSRDPFTDTQYF. The DNA of the CDR3 is TGCAGTGCTGGACTTGGTCGTTCTCGGGACCCATTCACAGATACGCAGTATTTT.

J is TRBJ2-7 and V is TRBV15; perhaps TRBD2 as D (6 bases). Germline V lookup: CDR1 LNHNV, CDR2 YYDKDF (reference sequence). The CDR3 spans 17 residues. Trimming cost V 0 bases and J 0 bases, with 15 bases left between them. The CDR3 protein is CATSRDPARGSSYEQYF. CDR3 nucleotides: TGTGCCACCAGCAGAGATCCGGCGCGGGGAAGCTCCTACGAGCAGTACTTC.

The chain employs TRBV28 and TRBJ1-2; 9 bases map to TRBD1. The CDR3 has 14 amino acids. CDR1 and CDR2 (germline): MDHEN, SYDVKM. The ends lost 6 bases at V and 4 bases at J; junction bases unmatched: 6. CDR3: CASSMTGGGYGYTF. DNA of the CDR3: TGTGCCAGCAGCATGACAGGGGGTGGCTATGGCTACACCTTC.

This clonotype was counted a few times. The chain is built from TRBV30 and TRBJ1-6, with D unclear. V was trimmed by 0 bases and J by 6 bases, leaving 9 bases between them. The germline V gene encodes CDR1 GTSNPN and CDR2 SVGIG (reference sequence). The CDR3 sequence is 14 residues long. CDR3 residues: CAWSVSDFNSPLHF. CDR3 nucleotide sequence: TGTGCCTGGAGTGTGTCTGACTTTAATTCACCCCTCCACTTT. The variable domain in full, completed from reference TRBV30 and TRBJ1-6, reads SQTIHQWPATLVQPVGSPLSLECTVEGTSNPNLYWYRQAAGRGLQLLFYSVGIGQISSEVPQNLSASRPQDRQFILSSKKLLLSDSGFYLCAWSVSDFNSPLHFGNGTRLTVT.

The rearrangement uses TRBV7-9 and TRBJ2-1, with D tentatively TRBD1 or TRBD2 (5 bases each). There are 14 residues in the CDR3. V was clipped by 2 bases and J by 5 bases, with 10 bases between them. From germline, CDR1 is SEHNR and CDR2 FQNEAQ (reference sequence). The CDR3 DNA sequence: TGTGCCAGCAGCTTACTCCGGGACGACAATGAGCAGTTCTTC. Its translation: CASSLLRDDNEQFF. The complete variable domain, with remaining parts taken from reference TRBV7-9 and TRBJ2-1, reads DTGVSQNPRHKITKRGQNVTFRCDPISEHNRLYWYRQTLGQGPEFLTYFQNEAQLEKSRLLSDRFSAERPKGSFSTLEIQRTEQGDSAMYLCASSLLRDDNEQFFGPGTRLTVL.